Listed below are T cell receptor beta chains from one sample, sequenced in a study of blood T cell dynamics during melanoma immunotherapy. TCRdb's table, derived via immunoSEQ multiplex PCR, lists solely in-frame clones and lacks some. Among about 16,000 clones, 94% were seen once, and the ten largest hold roughly 0.22%. Sequences were derived from effector memory CD8+ T cells from blood, sampled from a patient treated with checkpoint blockade. The source of these receptors is a human donor with melanoma. Both conserved end residues are part of each CDR3. The D gene is left open where the match is weak. The size of a clone is reported for some rows only, either as once, few or many, or as a class for expanded clones.

V gene	clone size	D gene	J gene	CDR3 DNA	CDR3 protein
TRBV6-5	NA	NA	TRBJ1-2	TGTGCCAGCACCTCCCGTCGCGAAATTAACTATGGCTACACCTTC	CASTSRREINYGYTF
TRBV6-5	NA	NA	TRBJ2-1	TGTGCCAGCAGTTACTCCGAGGGGGACAATGAGCAGTTCTTC	CASSYSEGDNEQFF
TRBV15	NA	TRBD2	TRBJ2-7	TGTGCCACCAGGGACGCGGGGGTACCCTACGAGCAGTACTTC	CATRDAGVPYEQYF
TRBV7-9	once	TRBD1	TRBJ2-7	TGTGCCAGCAGCTTAGCCGGGACAGCCCTTTGGGACGAGCAGTACTTC	CASSLAGTALWDEQYF
TRBV27	NA	NA	TRBJ2-2	TGTGCCAGCAGTTTATTTCCCGGGGAGCTGTTTTTT	CASSLFPGELFF
TRBV7-5	NA	NA	TRBJ1-6	TGTGTCAGAAACTCGGGGGGGCGCTTCGGTTCAAGCTCCTATAATTCACCCCTCCACTTT	CVRNSGGRFGSSSYNSPLHF
TRBV7-6	NA	TRBD2	TRBJ2-5	TGTGCCAGCAGCTTTAGACTAGCTCTGGAGACCCAGTACTTC	CASSFRLALETQYF
TRBV6-5	NA	TRBD2	TRBJ2-7	TGTGCCAGCAGTTTTATGGGGGGGTACGAGCAGTACTTC	CASSFMGGYEQYF
TRBV19	NA	NA	TRBJ2-2	TGTGCCAGTAGTACCCCTCCGGGAAACGGGGAGCTGTTTTTT	CASSTPPGNGELFF
TRBV4-1	NA	NA	TRBJ1-2	TGCGCCAGCAGCCAAGACGACGTTGGCAGGGGCAATGGCTACACCTTC	CASSQDDVGRGNGYTF
TRBV7-7	NA	TRBD1	TRBJ2-7	TGTGCTAGCAGCTTAGCATGGACAGGGTTATCCTCCGAGCAGTACTTC	CASSLAWTGLSSEQYF
TRBV2	NA	NA	TRBJ2-7	TGTGCCAGCAGTGAAATGGGACTGCCCTTGACCTACGAGCAGTACTTC	CASSEMGLPLTYEQYF
TRBV7-8	NA	TRBD1	TRBJ1-4	TGTGCCAGCAGCTTAGGGGGACAGATTAATGAAAAACTGTTTTTT	CASSLGGQINEKLFF
TRBV2	NA	TRBD2	TRBJ2-1	TGTGCCAGCAGTGAACGACTAGCGGGAGGTAGCAATGAGCAGTTCTTC	CASSERLAGGSNEQFF
TRBV6-6	NA	NA	TRBJ2-7	TGTGCCAGCACGCTCCACAGCTCCTACGAGCAGTACTTC	CASTLHSSYEQYF
TRBV6-1	NA	TRBD2	TRBJ2-7	TGTGCCAGCAGTGAATTGAGGACTAGCGGGACGGGAGAGCAGTACTTC	CASSELRTSGTGEQYF
TRBV28	NA	NA	TRBJ1-3	TGTGCCAGCAGTTTACCCGGACGGTTCTCTGGAAACACCATATATTTT	CASSLPGRFSGNTIYF
TRBV29-1	once	TRBD1	TRBJ1-2	TGCAGCGTCCGTGACAGGGGGGATGGCTACACCTTC	CSVRDRGDGYTF
TRBV15	NA	NA	TRBJ2-7	TGTGCCACCAGCCGCCGGAGGAACTCCTACGAGCAGTACTTC	CATSRRRNSYEQYF
TRBV27	NA	NA	TRBJ2-6	TGTGCCAGCATAGGGTTTGGGGCCAACGTCCTGACTTTC	CASIGFGANVLTF
TRBV7-9	NA	NA	TRBJ1-1	TGTGCCAGCAGCGTACAACCGGGAACTGAAGCTTTCTTT	CASSVQPGTEAFF
TRBV15	NA	NA	TRBJ2-2	TGTGCCACCAGCAGAGGGAACAGCGGACCCACCGGGGAGCTGTTTTTT	CATSRGNSGPTGELFF
TRBV28	NA	NA	TRBJ2-7	TGTGCCAGCAGATTTCAGGGGATCTACGAGCAGTACTTC	CASRFQGIYEQYF
TRBV7-3	NA	NA	TRBJ2-3	TGTGCCAGCAGCTTGGGGGCTAGCCTCCCAGATACGCAGTATTTT	CASSLGASLPDTQYF
TRBV6-1	NA	NA	TRBJ1-5	TGTGCCAGCAGTGGCGACTACAGGCCTAATCAGCCCCAGCATTTT	CASSGDYRPNQPQHF
TRBV5-5	NA	TRBD1	TRBJ2-1	TGTGCCAGCAGCCCCTACCAGGGGGTAATCAATGAGCAGTTCTTC	CASSPYQGVINEQFF
TRBV9	NA	TRBD2	TRBJ2-1	TGTGCCAGCAGCCCTGGGAGCGGGAGGGCTGGGGAGCAGTTCTTC	CASSPGSGRAGEQFF
TRBV7-2	NA	NA	TRBJ2-7	TGTGCCAGCAGCCCCTCGCGGGTCGGGTCTAGAGCCTACGAGCAGTACTTC	CASSPSRVGSRAYEQYF
TRBV27	NA	NA	TRBJ1-2	TGTGCCAGCAGTTTAAAGGCACAGAGAGATGGCTACACCTTC	CASSLKAQRDGYTF
TRBV27	NA	NA	TRBJ1-2	TGTGCCAGCAGGATAGGGAACTATGGCTACACCTTC	CASRIGNYGYTF
TRBV27	NA	NA	TRBJ1-4	TGTGCCAGCAGTTTAGGGGCCCAGCTTGAAAAACTGTTTTTT	CASSLGAQLEKLFF
TRBV6-5	once	NA	TRBJ1-6	TGTGCCAGCAGTTACTTGGGGTCCTATAATTCACCCCTCCACTTT	CASSYLGSYNSPLHF
TRBV6-5	NA	TRBD1	TRBJ1-3	TGTGCCAGCAGTTACTCCGACAGGGCTGGAAACACCATATATTTT	CASSYSDRAGNTIYF
TRBV19	NA	NA	TRBJ2-1	TGTGCCAGTAGTATATGGGACTTGTCCTATGAGCAGTTCTTC	CASSIWDLSYEQFF
TRBV28	NA	TRBD2	TRBJ2-1	TGTGCCAGCAGTTTATGGGCGGGAGGGCCGGACAATGAGCAGTTCTTC	CASSLWAGGPDNEQFF
TRBV28	NA	NA	TRBJ2-7	TGTGCCAGCAGTTCGCGCGGCCACTACGAGCAGTACTTC	CASSSRGHYEQYF
TRBV27	NA	TRBD1	TRBJ1-1	TGTGCCAGCAGTCTGGGACAGGGGGTCCTTGAAGCTTTCTTT	CASSLGQGVLEAFF
TRBV29-1	once	TRBD2	TRBJ2-1	TGCAGCGTTGAAGGCTTGACTAGCGGGCCCTACAATGAGCAGTTCTTC	CSVEGLTSGPYNEQFF
TRBV7-9	NA	NA	TRBJ2-1	TGTGCCAGCAGCTTGGCGGTGAGGAATGAGCAGTTCTTC	CASSLAVRNEQFF
TRBV7-8	NA	NA	TRBJ1-5	TGTGCCAGCAGCTCATCCTCCAACGAACAGCCCCAGCATTTT	CASSSSSNEQPQHF
TRBV25-1	NA	TRBD2	TRBJ2-4	TGTGCCAGCAGCCGCCGCCGGGAGGTAAACATTCAGTACTTC	CASSRRREVNIQYF
TRBV7-9	NA	TRBD1	TRBJ1-1	TGTGCCAGCAGCCCCAGGGACAGGCATTGGGACACTGAAGCTTTCTTT	CASSPRDRHWDTEAFF